The rows below give T cell receptor beta chains drawn from one sample of a study of blood T cells in healthy people across ages. TCRdb used MiXCR to reprocess the 5' RACE reads, holding one entry per CDR3 protein. The sample lists hundreds of thousands of distinct CDR3 sequences, around 28% occurring once. Sequencing was performed on blood. Receptors were obtained from an elderly woman in good health. The CDR3 runs from the conserved cysteine through the conserved F or W. A D gene is named only where the DNA matches it firmly. The size entry is marked missing in some rows and otherwise reads once, few, many or a size class.

D gene	clone size	V gene	J gene	CDR3 protein	CDR3 DNA
-	-	TRBV7-2	TRBJ2-1	CASSFSPSRYNEQFF	TGTGCCAGCAGCTTTAGTCCGAGCCGTTACAATGAGCAGTTCTTC
TRBD1	many	TRBV7-2	TRBJ2-1	CASSLVIQGNEQFF	TGTGCCAGCAGCTTAGTGATACAGGGGAATGAGCAGTTCTTC
-	many	TRBV6-5	TRBJ2-3	CASSYSGALTDTQYF	TGTGCCAGCAGTTACTCGGGGGCTTTGACAGATACGCAGTATTTT
TRBD1	-	TRBV6-5	TRBJ1-2	CASSSGPGQGYGYTF	TGTGCCAGCAGTTCGGGCCCGGGACAGGGTTATGGCTACACCTTC
-	few	TRBV6-1	TRBJ2-3	CASSESRRTDTQYF	TGTGCCAGCAGTGAAAGTAGACGAACAGATACGCAGTATTTT
-	few	TRBV29-1	TRBJ1-5	CSVRASSNQPQHF	TGCAGCGTTCGAGCCTCCAGCAATCAGCCCCAGCATTTT
-	many	TRBV10-3	TRBJ1-5	CAISAGDSNQPQHF	TGTGCCATCAGTGCAGGGGATAGCAATCAGCCCCAGCATTTT
-	-	TRBV11-2	TRBJ2-7	CASSFSGGREQYF	TGTGCCAGCAGCTTTAGTGGGGGGCGGGAGCAGTACTTC
-	-	TRBV7-2	TRBJ2-5	CASSLDRYRYQETQYF	TGTGCCAGCAGCCTAGACCGTTACCGGTACCAAGAGACCCAGTACTTC
-	many	TRBV6-5	TRBJ2-1	CASSLTGEYNEQFF	TGTGCCAGCAGCCTGACGGGGGAGTACAATGAGCAGTTCTTC
-	many	TRBV14	TRBJ2-7	CASSPEGFAYEQYF	TGTGCCAGCAGCCCGGAGGGCTTCGCCTACGAGCAGTACTTC
-	many	TRBV7-2	TRBJ2-7	CASSLGQGTTYEQYF	TGTGCCAGCAGCTTAGGGCAGGGGACGACCTACGAGCAGTACTTC
-	many	TRBV10-1	TRBJ1-1	CASSLDTGLSTEAFF	TGCGCCAGCAGCTTGGACACGGGGCTGAGCACTGAAGCTTTCTTT
-	many	TRBV5-5	TRBJ2-5	CASGWGSQETQYF	TGTGCCAGCGGGTGGGGCAGCCAAGAGACCCAGTACTTC
-	many	TRBV6-5	TRBJ2-5	CASSYGPPTQETQYF	TGTGCCAGCAGTTACGGACCACCTACACAAGAGACCCAGTACTTC
-	many	TRBV11-2	TRBJ2-1	CASRYGGPSSYNEQFF	TGTGCCAGCAGGTACGGCGGACCGAGCTCCTACAATGAGCAGTTCTTC
-	-	TRBV2	TRBJ1-5	CASSLRQHSNQPQHF	TGTGCCAGCAGTCTACGACAGCATAGCAATCAGCCCCAGCATTTT
-	many	TRBV4-3	TRBJ1-2	CASSADRSYGYTF	TGCGCCAGCTCCGCCGACAGGTCCTATGGCTACACCTTC
-	few	TRBV4-3	TRBJ1-4	CASSQDGAGPEKLFF	TGCGCCAGCAGCCAAGACGGGGCAGGGCCAGAAAAACTGTTTTTT
-	few	TRBV7-9	TRBJ2-5	CASSLDLLWGEQYF	TGTGCCAGCAGCTTAGATTTGTTGTGGGGAGAGCAGTACTTC
-	-	TRBV20-1	TRBJ1-1	CSARVRGAVTEAFF	TGCAGTGCTAGAGTACGGGGGGCAGTAACTGAAGCTTTCTTT
TRBD1	-	TRBV5-1	TRBJ2-7	CASSADRGWGEQYF	TGTGCCAGCAGCGCAGACAGGGGCTGGGGCGAGCAGTACTTC
-	many	TRBV5-1	TRBJ1-4	CASSKGRGNEKLFF	TGCGCCAGCAGCAAGGGACGGGGAAATGAAAAACTGTTTTTT
-	many	TRBV6-5	TRBJ2-1	CASSYSGTLSYNEQFF	TGTGCCAGCAGTTACTCGGGGACTCTTTCCTACAATGAGCAGTTCTTC
-	many	TRBV19	TRBJ2-5	CASRGNIGEQYF	TGTGCCAGTAGGGGGAACATAGGGGAGCAGTACTTC
-	many	TRBV20-1	TRBJ2-3	CSAQGRGSTDTQYF	TGCAGTGCCCAGGGGCGGGGTAGCACAGATACGCAGTATTTT
-	-	TRBV18	TRBJ2-5	CASSPPGFRETQYF	TGTGCCAGCTCACCACCGGGGTTCAGGGAGACCCAGTACTTC
-	-	TRBV10-3	TRBJ1-1	CAIRSGLDMNTEAFF	TGTGCCATCAGGTCAGGACTAGACATGAACACTGAAGCTTTCTTT
-	many	TRBV2	TRBJ2-4	CATRDTAAKNIQYF	TGTGCCACCCGGGACACCGCAGCCAAAAACATTCAGTACTTC
-	few	TRBV28	TRBJ2-6	CASSLYGRHLPSGANVLTF	TGTGCCAGCAGTTTATATGGCCGACATCTCCCCTCTGGGGCCAACGTCCTGACTTTC
-	-	TRBV9	TRBJ2-1	CASSVVGVTYNEQFF	TGTGCCAGCAGCGTAGTCGGGGTAACCTACAATGAGCAGTTCTTC
TRBD2	-	TRBV20-1	TRBJ2-7	CSASFFWRGGYNEQYF	TGCAGTGCTAGTTTCTTCTGGCGGGGGGGGTACAATGAGCAGTACTTC
TRBD1	-	TRBV20-1	TRBJ1-5	CSASPGQGTQPQHF	TGCAGTGCTAGCCCCGGACAGGGCACTCAGCCCCAGCATTTT
-	few	TRBV6-2/TRBV6-3	TRBJ2-1	CASSYEAGEVVAEQFF	TGTGCCAGCAGTTACGAAGCAGGGGAGGTGGTGGCTGAGCAGTTCTTC
-	many	TRBV11-3	TRBJ2-1	CASSLDVSYNEQFF	TGTGCCAGCAGCTTAGACGTCTCCTACAATGAGCAGTTCTTC
-	once	TRBV7-2	TRBJ2-5	CASSLGPGQEKTQYF	TGTGCCAGCAGCTTAGGTCCAGGGCAAGAAAAGACCCAGTACTTC
-	many	TRBV28	TRBJ2-5	CASSLLSGNGRETQYF	TGTGCCAGCAGTTTATTATCAGGGAATGGCCGGGAGACCCAGTACTTC
-	-	TRBV7-9	TRBJ1-1	CASSLAQSFTEAFF	TGTGCCAGCAGCTTAGCACAGTCGTTTACTGAAGCTTTCTTT
TRBD2	many	TRBV20-1	TRBJ2-1	CSARDRGGPYNEQFF	TGCAGTGCTAGAGATCGCGGGGGGCCCTACAATGAGCAGTTCTTC
-	-	TRBV5-1	TRBJ2-7	CASSLVHGSRDEQYF	TGCGCCAGCAGCCTTGTCCATGGGTCGCGGGACGAGCAGTACTTC
TRBD1	many	TRBV4-3	TRBJ2-7	CASSQDMTGGRRDGSSYEQYF	TGCGCCAGCAGCCAAGATATGACAGGGGGACGTAGGGATGGGAGCTCCTACGAGCAGTACTTC
-	many	TRBV9	TRBJ2-6	CASSVEITGANVLTF	TGTGCCAGCAGCGTAGAAATCACTGGGGCCAACGTCCTGACTTTC
TRBD2	-	TRBV20-1	TRBJ2-1	CSARIYGTSGGEQFF	TGCAGTGCTAGAATTTACGGGACTAGCGGGGGGGAGCAGTTCTTC
-	many	TRBV25-1	TRBJ1-1	CASTKDSLEAFF	TGTGCCAGCACCAAGGACAGTTTGGAAGCTTTCTTT
-	many	TRBV20-1	TRBJ2-5	CSVRGDQGDGTQYF	TGCAGTGTGAGAGGAGACCAGGGTGATGGGACCCAGTACTTC
-	many	TRBV2	TRBJ1-6	CASSERRINSPLHF	TGTGCCAGCAGTGAAAGGCGGATTAATTCACCCCTCCACTTT
-	-	TRBV7-2	TRBJ2-3	CVSSSYSDTQYF	TGTGTCAGCAGCTCGTATTCAGATACGCAGTATTTT
TRBD1	few	TRBV7-2	TRBJ1-1	CASSLGVWRQGVSSEAFF	TGTGCCAGCAGCTTAGGGGTATGGCGACAGGGTGTTTCGTCTGAAGCTTTCTTT
-	-	TRBV7-2	TRBJ1-4	CASSRDDATNEKLFF	TGTGCCAGCAGCCGGGACGATGCAACTAATGAAAAACTGTTTTTT